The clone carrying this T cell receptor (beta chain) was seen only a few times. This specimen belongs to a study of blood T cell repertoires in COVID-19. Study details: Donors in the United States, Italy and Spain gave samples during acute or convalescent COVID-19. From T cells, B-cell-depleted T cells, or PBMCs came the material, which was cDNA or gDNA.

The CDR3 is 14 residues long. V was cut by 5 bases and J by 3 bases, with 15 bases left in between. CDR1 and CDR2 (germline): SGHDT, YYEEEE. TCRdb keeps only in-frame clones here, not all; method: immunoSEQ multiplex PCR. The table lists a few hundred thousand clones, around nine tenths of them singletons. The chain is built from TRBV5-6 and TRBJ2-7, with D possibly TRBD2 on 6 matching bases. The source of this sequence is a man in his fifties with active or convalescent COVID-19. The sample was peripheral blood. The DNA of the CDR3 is TGTGCCAGCAGATCCGCTGGGAGGTTCTACGAGCAGTACTTC. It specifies CASRSAGRFYEQYF.